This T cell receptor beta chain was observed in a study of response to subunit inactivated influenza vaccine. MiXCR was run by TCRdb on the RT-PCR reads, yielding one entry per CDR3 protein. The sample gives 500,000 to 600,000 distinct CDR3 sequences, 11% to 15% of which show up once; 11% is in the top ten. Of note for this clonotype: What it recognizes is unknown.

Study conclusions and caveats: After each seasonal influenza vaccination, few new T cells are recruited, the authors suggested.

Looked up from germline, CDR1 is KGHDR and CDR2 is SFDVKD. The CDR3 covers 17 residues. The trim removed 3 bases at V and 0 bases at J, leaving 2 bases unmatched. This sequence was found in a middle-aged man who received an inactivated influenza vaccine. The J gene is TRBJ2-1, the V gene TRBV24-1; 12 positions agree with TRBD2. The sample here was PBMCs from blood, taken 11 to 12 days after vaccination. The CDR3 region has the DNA TGTGCCACCAGTGATCCGACTAGCGGGAGCTCCTACAATGAGCAGTTCTTC. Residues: CATSDPTSGSSYNEQFF.